This is a list of T cell receptor beta chains from one sample in a study of blood T cell repertoires in COVID-19. TCRdb keeps only in-frame clones here, not all; method: immunoSEQ multiplex PCR. The sample contains over 120,000 clones, approximately 90% of which appear only once. The sequencing input was peripheral blood. These receptors all come from a man between 60 and 75 years old with active or convalescent COVID-19. CDR3s include the opening cysteine and the closing phenylalanine or tryptophan. The D gene is left open where the match is weak. Size is omitted from some rows. Given values are once, few, many or a class for expanded clones.

once | TRBJ2-1 | NA | TRBV20-1 | TGCAGTGCTAGTTTCCGGGAGCGTTTCAATGAGCAGTTCTTC | CSASFRERFNEQFF
NA | TRBJ2-1 | TRBD2 | TRBV27 | TGTGCCAGCAGGGAGCGGGAGTGGGATGAGCAGTTCTTC | CASREREWDEQFF
NA | TRBJ2-3 | NA | TRBV18 | TGTGCCAGCTCACCGGGACTTAGCACAGATACGCAGTATTTT | CASSPGLSTDTQYF
NA | TRBJ1-5 | NA | TRBV28 | TGTGCCAGCAGTTTATTGAAAGTGCAGGGGAATCAGCCCCAGCATTTT | CASSLLKVQGNQPQHF
NA | TRBJ1-4 | NA | TRBV7-9 | TGTGCCAGCAGCTTAGCGCAGGTGTCAGTTAATGAAAAACTGTTTTTT | CASSLAQVSVNEKLFF
NA | TRBJ2-7 | TRBD2 | TRBV28 | TGTGCCAGCAGTTTAAAGCGGGGTAGGTCCTACGAGCAGTACTTC | CASSLKRGRSYEQYF
NA | TRBJ1-4 | NA | TRBV4-2 | TGTGCCAGCAGCCCTGGAATAGACAGGAAGGTTGAAAAACTGTTTTTT | CASSPGIDRKVEKLFF
NA | TRBJ1-3 | TRBD1 | TRBV5-1 | TGCGCCAGCAGCTTCGGACAGGTGGGCTTTGGAAACACCATATATTTT | CASSFGQVGFGNTIYF
NA | TRBJ2-2 | TRBD2 | TRBV7-3 | TGTGCCAGCAGCCAATCCGGACTAGCGCCTGGTAGTTCCGGGGAGCTGTTTTTT | CASSQSGLAPGSSGELFF
NA | TRBJ1-6 | TRBD1 | TRBV7-9 | TGTGCCAGCAGCTCCGGACAGGGGCCCAATTCACCCCTCCACTTT | CASSSGQGPNSPLHF
NA | TRBJ1-6 | NA | TRBV6-2/TRBV6-3 | TGTGCCAGCATCCCGGACGGGAGGAATTCACCCCTCCACTTT | CASIPDGRNSPLHF
NA | TRBJ2-2 | NA | TRBV27 | TGTGCCAGCAGTTTTTTGTCTAGTCCCGGGGAGCTGTTTTTT | CASSFLSSPGELFF
NA | TRBJ1-1 | NA | TRBV7-6 | TGTGCCAGCAGCCCTAGCCCGGGGGGTCTGGGAGCGGAAGCTTTCTTT | CASSPSPGGLGAEAFF
once | TRBJ1-2 | NA | TRBV3-1/TRBV3-2 | TGTGCCAGCAGCCAAGGATTAGGACTGAACAATGGCTACACCTTC | CASSQGLGLNNGYTF
NA | TRBJ2-2 | TRBD1 | TRBV27 | TGTGCCAGCAGGCAGGGGGCCTACTCGAACACCGGGGAGCTGTTTTTT | CASRQGAYSNTGELFF
NA | TRBJ1-1 | TRBD1 | TRBV7-3 | TGTGCCAGCAGCTTAAAGGGACAGGGAACTGAAGCTTTCTTT | CASSLKGQGTEAFF
NA | TRBJ2-2 | TRBD2 | TRBV4-3 | TGCGCCAGCAGCGGACTAGCGGTGTACACCGGGGAGCTGTTTTTT | CASSGLAVYTGELFF
once | TRBJ1-5 | NA | TRBV30 | TGTGCCTGCTCGCTTAGATATAGCAATCAGCCCCAGCATTTT | CACSLRYSNQPQHF
NA | TRBJ1-3 | NA | TRBV5-8 | TGTGCCAGCAGCTTGGGAGGGCGGAACACCATATATTTT | CASSLGGRNTIYF
NA | TRBJ1-5 | NA | TRBV25-1 | TGTGCCAGCAGAGGACAGTCCAATCAGCCCCAGCATTTT | CASRGQSNQPQHF
once | TRBJ1-5 | TRBD1 | TRBV13 | TGTGCCAGCAGCACCGGACAGGGTTCTCAGCCCCAGCATTTT | CASSTGQGSQPQHF
NA | TRBJ1-2 | NA | TRBV7-2 | TGTGCCAGCAGCTCGGATTCAGGGTCCGATGGCTACACCTTC | CASSSDSGSDGYTF
NA | TRBJ2-1 | TRBD2 | TRBV5-1 | TGCGCCAGCAGATTGGCGCTAGCGGGGGGGCCGAAGCAGTTCTTC | CASRLALAGGPKQFF
NA | TRBJ2-7 | TRBD2 | TRBV7-2 | TGTGCCAGCCGCCTAGCGGGAGTCTACGAGCAGTACTTC | CASRLAGVYEQYF
NA | TRBJ2-5 | TRBD2 | TRBV18 | TGTGCCAGCTCACCACCAGGCGTGGCGGCGAAGCGGGGCCAAGAGACCCAGTACTTC | CASSPPGVAAKRGQETQYF
once | TRBJ1-6 | TRBD1 | TRBV9 | TGTGCCAGCAGCCTGTCGCAGGGGGCCATTTCACCCCTCCACTTT | CASSLSQGAISPLHF
NA | TRBJ1-1 | TRBD1 | TRBV29-1 | TGCAGCACAGGACAGGGTTTTACTGAAGCTTTCTTT | CSTGQGFTEAFF
NA | TRBJ1-2 | TRBD1 | TRBV3-1/TRBV3-2 | TGTGCCAGCAGCCAATATGCATCGACAGGGGGCTATGGCTACACCTTC | CASSQYASTGGYGYTF
NA | TRBJ2-1 | TRBD1 | TRBV19 | TGTGCCAGTAAGTCGGTTAGGACAGGAGTGACCTACAATGAGCAGTTCTTC | CASKSVRTGVTYNEQFF
NA | TRBJ2-7 | TRBD2 | TRBV4-3 | TGCGCCAGCAGCCCGACGGGGGGGGCCTACGAGCAGTACTTC | CASSPTGGAYEQYF
NA | TRBJ2-2 | NA | TRBV28 | TGTGCCAGCAACCGGGTTACCGGGGAGCTGTTTTTT | CASNRVTGELFF
NA | TRBJ2-3 | TRBD1 | TRBV10-3 | TGTGCCATCAGTGCGGGCGGAGTTGGTTTCGGGACAGGGACCACAGATACGCAGTATTTT | CAISAGGVGFGTGTTDTQYF
NA | TRBJ2-1 | TRBD2 | TRBV3-1/TRBV3-2 | TGTGCCAGCAGCGACTATCTTTTAGCGGGGTACAATGAGCAGTTCTTC | CASSDYLLAGYNEQFF
once | TRBJ1-2 | NA | TRBV27 | TGTGCCAGCGGAAGTTGGGGGCTCCGGGTCTATGGCTACACCTTC | CASGSWGLRVYGYTF
many | TRBJ1-1 | NA | TRBV5-8 | TGTGCCAGCAGCTTGGACGGTGGAGGGAAGGGTTTCTTT | CASSLDGGGKGFF